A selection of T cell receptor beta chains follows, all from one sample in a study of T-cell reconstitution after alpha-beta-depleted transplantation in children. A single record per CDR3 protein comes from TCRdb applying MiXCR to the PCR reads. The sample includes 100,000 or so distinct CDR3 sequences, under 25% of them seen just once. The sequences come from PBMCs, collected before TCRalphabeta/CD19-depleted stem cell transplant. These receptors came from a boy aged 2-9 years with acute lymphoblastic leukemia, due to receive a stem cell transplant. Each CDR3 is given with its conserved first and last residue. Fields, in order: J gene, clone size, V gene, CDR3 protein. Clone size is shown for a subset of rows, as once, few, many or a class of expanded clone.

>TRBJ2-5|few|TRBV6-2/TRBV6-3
CASSKETQYF
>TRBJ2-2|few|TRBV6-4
CASSSSTGENTGELFF
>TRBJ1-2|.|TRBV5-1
CASSLVESNGYTF
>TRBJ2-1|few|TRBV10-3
CATRLEGDMDEQFF
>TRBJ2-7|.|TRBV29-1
CSVEDGGLEQYF
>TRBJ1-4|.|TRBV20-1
CSAPTGRNEKLFF
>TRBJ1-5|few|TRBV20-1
CSADTGGWDQPQHF
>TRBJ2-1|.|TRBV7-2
CASSLPSGGYYNEQFF
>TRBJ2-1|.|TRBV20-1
CSARGRTSGRLNEQFF
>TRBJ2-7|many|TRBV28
CASSPPAYEQYF
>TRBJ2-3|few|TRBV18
CASSPQGDTQYF
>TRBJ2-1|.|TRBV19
CASSILGTWSSEQFF
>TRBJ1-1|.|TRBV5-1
CASTQRWGDWSEAFF
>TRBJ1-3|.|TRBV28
CASSPLPGQSGNTIYF
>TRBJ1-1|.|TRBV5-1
CASSMTGGAVEAFF
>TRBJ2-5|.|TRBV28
CASRRGRGQETQYF
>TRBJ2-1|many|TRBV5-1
CASSLGGTVYNEQFF
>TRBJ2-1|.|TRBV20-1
CSAPGQGSLNEQFF